Shown below are 11 T cell receptor beta chains from a single sample sequenced in a study of blood T cell repertoires in COVID-19. Sequencing was performed with immunoSEQ multiplex PCR; in TCRdb, only in-frame clones are kept and a portion is missing. This table has about 360,000 clones, 87% appearing once. The sample comprised PBMCs or T cells enriched from blood (not recorded which). The receptor set was obtained from a middle-aged man in a cohort exposed to, infected with or recovered from COVID-19 (not recorded which).

The chain has TRBV27 and TRBJ2-7; TRBD2 matches at 7 bases. J was trimmed by 7 bases and V by 6 bases; bases with no gene match: 12. The length of the CDR3 is 14 residues. CDR1 is MNHEY and CDR2 is SMNVEV in the germline V gene (reference sequence). CDR3 sequence: CASRFGLGVGEQYF. The CDR3 DNA follows: TGTGCCAGCAGATTTGGACTAGGGGTAGGGGAGCAGTACTTC.

The chain combines TRBV7-9 with TRBJ2-1, with 8 bases aligning to TRBD1. This CDR3 has 14 residues. In germline, CDR1 is SEHNR, CDR2 FQNEAQ (reference sequence). The trim removed 1 base at V and 9 bases at J, leaving 5 bases unmatched. CDR3 amino acids: CASSLGTGKGEQFF. The CDR3 nucleotides are TGTGCCAGCAGCTTAGGGACAGGGAAGGGTGAGCAGTTCTTC.

About this clone itself: One end of the junction is discordant with germline, which a read error may explain. V and J are TRBV29-1 and TRBJ2-7; no clear D gene. The CDR3 loop spans 14 amino acids. Germline CDR1 SQVTM, CDR2 ANQGSEA. The CDR3 is CSVEARGATYEQYF. The CDR3 DNA sequence: TGCAGCGTGGAAGCTCGAGGAGCTACCTACGAGCAGTACTTC.

The V and J genes are TRBV7-6 and TRBJ2-6; TRBD2 matches at 8 bases. V shed 2 bases, J shed 0 bases, and the junction held 12 bases outside the gene matches. The CDR3 is made up of 20 amino acids. CDR1 is SGHVS and CDR2 is FNYEAQ in the germline V gene. The DNA of the CDR3 is TGTGCCAGCAGCTTATCCCCTCTCGGGGGGGCCAGCTCTGGGGCCAACGTCCTGACTTTC. Encoded protein: CASSLSPLGGASSGANVLTF. Full variable domain (outside the CDR3, taken from reference TRBV7-6 and TRBJ2-6): GAGVSQSPRYKVTKRGQDVALRCDPISGHVSLYWYRQALGQGPEFLTYFNYEAQQDKSGLPNDRFSAERPEGSISTLTIQRTEQRDSAMYRCASSLSPLGGASSGANVLTFGAGSRLTVL.

The chain recombines TRBV5-1 with TRBJ2-4, with 12 positions matching TRBD2. This CDR3 has 15 residues. Germline assignment: CDR1 SGHRS and CDR2 YFSETQ. The junction had 15 bases not matched to a gene; V was cut back by 4 bases and J by 16 bases. CDR3 in DNA: TGCGCCAGCAGCGGATCGAATGGACTAGCGGGAAGGGTCTACTTC. This translates into CASSGSNGLAGRVYF.

The rearrangement links TRBV19 to TRBJ2-1; 10 bases are a match to TRBD2. V lost 1 base to trimming and J lost 8 bases; unmatched junction nucleotides: 5. Germline V gene data show CDR1 as LNHDA and CDR2 as SQIVND (reference sequence). The CDR3 loop spans 15 amino acids. The CDR3 region is CASSIVPGTSDEQFF. The CDR3 nucleotides are TGTGCCAGTAGTATAGTACCTGGGACTAGCGATGAGCAGTTCTTC.

The sample holds a few counts of this clone. The rearrangement joins TRBV7-2 to TRBJ2-3; D call uncertain. The CDR3 is 15 residues long. CDR1 SGHTA and CDR2 FQGNSA come from the germline V gene. Trimming took off 1 base at V and 0 bases at J, with 8 bases between the two ends. The CDR3 is CASSLGATSTDTQYF. The CDR3, as DNA: TGTGCCAGCAGCTTAGGAGCGACTAGCACAGATACGCAGTATTTT.

The count of this clone is one. The chain employs TRBV4-1 and TRBJ2-3, with 11 bases that match TRBD2. The length of the CDR3 is 20 residues. Per germline, CDR1 MGHRA and CDR2 YSYEKL. Trimming removed 1 base from V and 2 bases from J; junction bases left unmatched: 14. The CDR3 loop reads CASSQVRLAGTPRNTDTQYF. The CDR3, as DNA: TGCGCCAGCAGCCAAGTTAGACTAGCGGGAACCCCTCGAAACACAGATACGCAGTATTTT.

This clone was counted only a few times. The chain employs TRBV2 and TRBJ1-2, with unresolved D. The ends were cut back, 7 bases at V and 5 bases at J, with 14 bases in the middle. The CDR3 covers 13 residues. Germline V gene lookup returns CDR1 SNHLY and CDR2 FYNNEI. Written as DNA, the CDR3 is TGTGCCAGCACACTAAGGGCGGGGTATGGCTACACCTTC. Translation: CASTLRAGYGYTF.

The CDR3 sequence: CASSYSTGQNYYGYTF. As DNA, the CDR3 is TGTGCCAGCAGTTACTCGACGGGACAGAATTACTATGGCTACACCTTC. The chain is built from TRBV6-5 and TRBJ1-2; 7 nucleotides agree with TRBD1. Trimming took 0 bases from V and 3 from J; bases not matched to a gene: 7. CDR1 and CDR2 (germline): MNHEY, SVGAGI. The length of the CDR3 is 16 residues.

The chain combines TRBV18 with TRBJ2-5, with 10 bases fitting TRBD2. Germline V lookup: CDR1 KGHSH, CDR2 LQKENI. This CDR3 region has 16 residues. The V gene end was trimmed by 0 bases and the J gene end by 5 bases; junction bases not matched to a gene: 6. CDR3 in DNA: TGTGCCAGCTCACCACCAGCTAGCGGGAGATGGGAGACCCAGTACTTC. Translated, it gives CASSPPASGRWETQYF.